The clone carrying this TCR beta chain occurred a few times. The CDR3 is 14 residues long. Germline V gives CDR1 LNHNV, CDR2 YYDKDF (reference sequence). V was clipped by 5 bases and J by 0 bases, with 8 bases between them. The use of a sample-barcoded 5' primer and a J-beta primer mix characterized a second PCR of about 7 to 12 cycles. TCRdb re-analysed the 5' RACE reads in MiXCR, keeping a single row per CDR3 protein. The sample has roughly 1.6 million distinct CDR3 sequences, about 35% seen once. This specimen comes from a study of blood T cells in healthy people across ages. This clonotype originated in a woman aged 25 to 39 in good health. The chain combines TRBV15 with TRBJ2-4; D is perhaps TRBD2 (5 bases). What was sequenced was blood. CDR3 DNA sequence: TGTGCCACCAGCCCAGGACTAGCCAAAAACATTCAGTACTTC. It yields the protein CATSPGLAKNIQYF.